This T cell receptor (beta chain) comes out of a study of early T cells in non-severe SARS-CoV-2 infection. The J segment lost 7 bases and the V segment lost 6 bases, leaving 11 bases of the junction unmatched. Per the germline V gene, CDR1 is MNHEY and CDR2 is SMNVEV (reference sequence). The CDR3 extends over 16 amino acids. This clonotype was seen a few times. MiXCR, run by TCRdb on the 5' RACE reads, gives a single entry per CDR3 protein. The repertoire holds around 92,000 distinct CDR3 sequences, approximately 10% seen once, with approximately 5% in the top ten. Sequenced: whole blood. This receptor was taken from an adult who was a healthcare worker with PCR-confirmed SARS-CoV-2 infection or an uninfected control (not recorded which). This chain uses TRBV27 with TRBJ2-7; 14 bases line up with TRBD2. The CDR3 DNA reads TGTGCCAGCAGGCCCGGGACTAGCGGGAGAGGCGGGGAGCAGTACTTC. It encodes CASRPGTSGRGGEQYF.